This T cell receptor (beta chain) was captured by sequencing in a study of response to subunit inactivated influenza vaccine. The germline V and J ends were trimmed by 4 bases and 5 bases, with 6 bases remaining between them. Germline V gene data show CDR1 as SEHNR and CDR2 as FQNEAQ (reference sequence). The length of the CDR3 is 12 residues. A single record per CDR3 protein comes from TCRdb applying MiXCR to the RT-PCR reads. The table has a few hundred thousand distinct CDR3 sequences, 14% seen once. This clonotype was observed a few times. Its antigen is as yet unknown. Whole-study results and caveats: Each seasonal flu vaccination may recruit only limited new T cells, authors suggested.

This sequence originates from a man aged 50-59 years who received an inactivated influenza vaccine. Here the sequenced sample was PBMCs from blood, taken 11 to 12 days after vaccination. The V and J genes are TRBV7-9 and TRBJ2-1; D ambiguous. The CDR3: CASSSAHNEQFF. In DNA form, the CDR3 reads TGTGCCAGCAGCTCCGCCCACAATGAGCAGTTCTTC.